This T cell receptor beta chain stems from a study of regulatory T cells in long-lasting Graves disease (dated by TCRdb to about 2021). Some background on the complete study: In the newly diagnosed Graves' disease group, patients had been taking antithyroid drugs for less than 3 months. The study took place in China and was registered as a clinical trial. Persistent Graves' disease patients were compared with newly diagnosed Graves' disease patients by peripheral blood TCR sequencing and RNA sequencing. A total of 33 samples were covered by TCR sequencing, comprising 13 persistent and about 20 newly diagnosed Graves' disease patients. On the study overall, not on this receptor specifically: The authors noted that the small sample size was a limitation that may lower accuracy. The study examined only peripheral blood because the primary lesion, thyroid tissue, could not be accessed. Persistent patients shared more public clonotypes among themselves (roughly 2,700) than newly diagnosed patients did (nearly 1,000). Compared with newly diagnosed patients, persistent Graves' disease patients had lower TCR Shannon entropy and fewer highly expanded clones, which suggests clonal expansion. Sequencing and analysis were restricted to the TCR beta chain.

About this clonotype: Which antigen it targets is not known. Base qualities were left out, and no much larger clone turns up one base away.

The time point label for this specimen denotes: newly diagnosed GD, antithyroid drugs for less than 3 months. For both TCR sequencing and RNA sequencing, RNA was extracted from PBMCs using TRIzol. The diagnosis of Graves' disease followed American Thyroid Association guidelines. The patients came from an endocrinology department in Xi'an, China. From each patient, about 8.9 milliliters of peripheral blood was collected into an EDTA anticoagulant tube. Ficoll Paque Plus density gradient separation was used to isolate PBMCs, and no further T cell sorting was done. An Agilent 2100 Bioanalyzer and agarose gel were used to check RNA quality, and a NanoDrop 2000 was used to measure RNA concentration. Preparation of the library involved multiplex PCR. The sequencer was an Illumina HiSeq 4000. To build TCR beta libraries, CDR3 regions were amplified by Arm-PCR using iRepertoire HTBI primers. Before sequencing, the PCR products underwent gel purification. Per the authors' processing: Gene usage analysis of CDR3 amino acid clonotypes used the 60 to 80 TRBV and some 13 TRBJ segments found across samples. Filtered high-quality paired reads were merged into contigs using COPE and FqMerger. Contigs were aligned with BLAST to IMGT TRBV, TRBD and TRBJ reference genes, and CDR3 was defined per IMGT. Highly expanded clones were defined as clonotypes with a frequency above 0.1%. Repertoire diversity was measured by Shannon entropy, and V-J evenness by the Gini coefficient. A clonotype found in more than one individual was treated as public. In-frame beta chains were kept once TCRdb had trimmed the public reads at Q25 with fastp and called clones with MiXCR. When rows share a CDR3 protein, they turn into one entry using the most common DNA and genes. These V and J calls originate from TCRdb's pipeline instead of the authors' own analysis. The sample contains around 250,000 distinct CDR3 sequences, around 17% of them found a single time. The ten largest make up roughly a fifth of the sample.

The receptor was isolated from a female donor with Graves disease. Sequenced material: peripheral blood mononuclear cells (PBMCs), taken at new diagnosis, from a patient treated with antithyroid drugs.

The CDR3 reads as follows: CASRPSDSGRETQYF. In nucleotides, the sequence is TGTGCCAGCAGACCCTCTGATAGCGGTCGAGAGACCCAGTACTTC. The rearrangement combines TRBV7-9 with TRBJ2-5; the D segment could be TRBD2, given 6 matching bases. The trim is 6 bases for V and 4 bases for J, with a gap of 18 bases between the germline ends. The CDR3 sequence holds 15 residues, the cysteine and phenylalanine included. Of all the DNA, just the CDR3 is kept, 45 bases in frame from base 1. CDR1 and CDR2 are read off the germline V gene (reference sequence) as SEHNR and FQNEAQ.